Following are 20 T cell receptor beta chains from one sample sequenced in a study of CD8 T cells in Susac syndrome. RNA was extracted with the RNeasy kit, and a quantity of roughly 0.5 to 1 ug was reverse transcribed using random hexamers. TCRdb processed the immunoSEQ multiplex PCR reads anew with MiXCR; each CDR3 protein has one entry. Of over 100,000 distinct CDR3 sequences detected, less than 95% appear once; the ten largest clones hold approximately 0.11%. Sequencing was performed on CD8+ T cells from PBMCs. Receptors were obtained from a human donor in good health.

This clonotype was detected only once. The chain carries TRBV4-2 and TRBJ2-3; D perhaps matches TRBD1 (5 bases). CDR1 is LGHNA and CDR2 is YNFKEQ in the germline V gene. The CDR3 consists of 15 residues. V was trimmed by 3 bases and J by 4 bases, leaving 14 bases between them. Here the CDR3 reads CASSQTDPIADTQYF. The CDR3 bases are TGTGCCAGCAGCCAGACAGATCCAATCGCAGATACGCAGTATTTT.

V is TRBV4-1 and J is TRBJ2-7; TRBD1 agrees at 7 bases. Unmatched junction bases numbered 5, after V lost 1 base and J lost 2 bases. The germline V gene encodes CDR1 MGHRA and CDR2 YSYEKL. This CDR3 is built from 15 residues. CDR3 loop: CASSQGSTGTYEQYF. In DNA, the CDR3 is TGCGCCAGCAGCCAAGGTTCGACAGGGACCTACGAGCAGTACTTC.

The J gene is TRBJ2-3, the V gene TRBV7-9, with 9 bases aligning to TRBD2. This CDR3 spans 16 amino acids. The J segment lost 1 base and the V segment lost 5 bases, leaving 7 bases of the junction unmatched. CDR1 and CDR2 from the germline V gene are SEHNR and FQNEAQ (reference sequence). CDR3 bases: TGTGCCAGCAGCCGGATTAGCGGGAGTGGCACAGATACGCAGTATTTT. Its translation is CASSRISGSGTDTQYF.

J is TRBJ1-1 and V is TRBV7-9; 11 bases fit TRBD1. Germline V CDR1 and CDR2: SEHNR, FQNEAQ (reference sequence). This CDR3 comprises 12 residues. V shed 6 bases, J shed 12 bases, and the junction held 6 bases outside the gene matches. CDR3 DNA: TGTGCCAGCAGGGGACAGGGGGTTAGGACTTTCTTT. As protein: CASRGQGVRTFF.

CDR3 residues: CASSPGLAGVDPSSTDTQYF. CDR3 coding DNA: TGTGCCAGCAGCCCCGGACTAGCGGGAGTAGATCCCTCTAGCACAGATACGCAGTATTTT. This chain links TRBV7-3 with TRBJ2-3; 13 nucleotides agree with TRBD2. Germline V gene lookup returns CDR1 SGHTA and CDR2 FQGTGA. V was pared by 5 bases and J by 0 bases, with 14 bases of the junction left unmatched. The CDR3 spans 20 residues.

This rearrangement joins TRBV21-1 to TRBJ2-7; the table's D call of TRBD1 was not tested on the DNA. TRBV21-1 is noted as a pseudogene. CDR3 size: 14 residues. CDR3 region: CASSVGPGGYEQYF. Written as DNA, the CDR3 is TGTGCCAGCAGCGTCGGGCCCGGGGGCTACGAGCAGTACTTC.

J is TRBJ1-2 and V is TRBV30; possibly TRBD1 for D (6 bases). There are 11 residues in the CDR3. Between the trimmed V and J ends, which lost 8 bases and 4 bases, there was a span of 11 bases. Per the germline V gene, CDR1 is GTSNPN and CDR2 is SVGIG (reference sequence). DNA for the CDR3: TGTGCCAGCTGGACAGCCTATGGCTACACCTTC. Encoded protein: CASWTAYGYTF.

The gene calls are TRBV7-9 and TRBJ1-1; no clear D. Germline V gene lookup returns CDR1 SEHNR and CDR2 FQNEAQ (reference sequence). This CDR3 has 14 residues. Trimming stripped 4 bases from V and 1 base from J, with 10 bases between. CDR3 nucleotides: TGTGCCAGCAGCTCGTACCGGGAGAACACTGAAGCTTTCTTT. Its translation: CASSSYRENTEAFF.

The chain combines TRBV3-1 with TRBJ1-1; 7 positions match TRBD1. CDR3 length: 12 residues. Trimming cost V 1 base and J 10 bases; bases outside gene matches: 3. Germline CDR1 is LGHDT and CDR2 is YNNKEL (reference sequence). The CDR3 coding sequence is TGTGCCAGCAGCCAAGGGCGGACAGGAGCTTTCTTT. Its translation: CASSQGRTGAFF.

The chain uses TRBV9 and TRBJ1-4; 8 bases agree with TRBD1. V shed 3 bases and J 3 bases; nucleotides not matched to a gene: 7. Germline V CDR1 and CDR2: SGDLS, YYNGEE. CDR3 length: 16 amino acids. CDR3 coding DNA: TGTGCCAGCAGCGCGGGATCGACAGGGGCTAATGAAAAACTGTTTTTT. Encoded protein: CASSAGSTGANEKLFF.

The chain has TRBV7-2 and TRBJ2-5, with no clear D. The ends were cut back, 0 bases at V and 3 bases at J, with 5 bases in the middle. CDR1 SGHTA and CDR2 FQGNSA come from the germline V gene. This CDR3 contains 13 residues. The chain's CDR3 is CASSLAKEETQYF. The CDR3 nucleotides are TGTGCCAGCAGCTTAGCGAAGGAAGAGACCCAGTACTTC.

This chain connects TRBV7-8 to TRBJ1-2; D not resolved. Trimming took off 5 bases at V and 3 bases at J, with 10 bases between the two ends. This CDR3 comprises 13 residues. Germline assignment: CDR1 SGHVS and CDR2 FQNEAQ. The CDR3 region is CASSPGRDYGYTF. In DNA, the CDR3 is TGTGCCAGCAGCCCCGGACGGGACTATGGCTACACCTTC. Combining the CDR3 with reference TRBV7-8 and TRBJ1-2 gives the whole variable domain GAGVSQSPRYKVAKRGQDVALRCDPISGHVSLFWYQQALGQGPEFLTYFQNEAQLDKSGLPSDRFFAERPEGSVSTLKIQRTQQEDSAVYLCASSPGRDYGYTFGSGTRLTVV.

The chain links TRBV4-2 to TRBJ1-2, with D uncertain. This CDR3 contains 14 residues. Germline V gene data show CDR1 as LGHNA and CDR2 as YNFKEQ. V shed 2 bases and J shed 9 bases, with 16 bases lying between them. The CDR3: CASSQSGPLNSYTF. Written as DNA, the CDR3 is TGTGCCAGCAGCCAAAGCGGGCCCCTTAATAGCTACACCTTC.

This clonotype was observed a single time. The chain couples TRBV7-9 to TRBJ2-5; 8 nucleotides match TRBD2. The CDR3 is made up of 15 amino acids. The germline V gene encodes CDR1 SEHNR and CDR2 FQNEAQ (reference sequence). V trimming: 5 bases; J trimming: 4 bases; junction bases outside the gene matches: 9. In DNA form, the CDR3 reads TGTGCCAGCAGCCCGGGACTAGGTTCAGTAGAGACCCAGTACTTC. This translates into CASSPGLGSVETQYF.

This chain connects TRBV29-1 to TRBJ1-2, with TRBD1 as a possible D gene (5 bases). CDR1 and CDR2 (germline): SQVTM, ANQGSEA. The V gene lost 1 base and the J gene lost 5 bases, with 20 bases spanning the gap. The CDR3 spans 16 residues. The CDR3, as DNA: TGCAGCGTTGAAGTCGGGGTAAGGGGCGCCTCATATGGCTACACCTTC. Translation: CSVEVGVRGASYGYTF.

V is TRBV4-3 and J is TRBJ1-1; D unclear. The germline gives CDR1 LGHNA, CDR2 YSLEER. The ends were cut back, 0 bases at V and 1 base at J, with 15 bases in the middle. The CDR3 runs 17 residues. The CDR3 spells CASSQDTGLRGNTEAFF. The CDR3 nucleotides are TGCGCCAGCAGCCAAGATACGGGTCTTCGGGGGAACACTGAAGCTTTCTTT.

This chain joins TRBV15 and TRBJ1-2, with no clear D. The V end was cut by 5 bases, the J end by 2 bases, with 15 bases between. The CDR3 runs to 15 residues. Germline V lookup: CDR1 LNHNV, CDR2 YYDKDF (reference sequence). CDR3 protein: CATSAGPGRNYGYTF. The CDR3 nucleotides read TGTGCCACCAGCGCCGGACCCGGGAGAAACTATGGCTACACCTTC.

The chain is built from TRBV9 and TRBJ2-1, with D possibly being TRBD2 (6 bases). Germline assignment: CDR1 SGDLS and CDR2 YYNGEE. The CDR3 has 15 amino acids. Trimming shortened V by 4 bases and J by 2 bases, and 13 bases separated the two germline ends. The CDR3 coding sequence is TGTGCCAGCAGCCCCCGAATAGCGGCCTACAATGAGCAGTTCTTC. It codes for CASSPRIAAYNEQFF.

CDR3 in DNA: TGTGCCAGCAGACACCTGACGGAGGTGGGCTGGGGAACTAATGAAAAACTGTTTTTT. Its protein product is CASRHLTEVGWGTNEKLFF. The chain carries TRBV27 and TRBJ1-4; D remains unclear. Germline CDR1 and CDR2: MNHEY and SMNVEV (reference sequence). The CDR3 length is 19 residues. V lost 6 bases to trimming and J lost 1 base, with 24 bases between them.

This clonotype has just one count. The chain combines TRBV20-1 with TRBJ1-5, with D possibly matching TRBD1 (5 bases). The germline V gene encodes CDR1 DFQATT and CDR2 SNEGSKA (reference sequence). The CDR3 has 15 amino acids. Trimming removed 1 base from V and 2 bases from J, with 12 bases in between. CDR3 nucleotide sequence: TGCAGTGCTAGAGTCGGGGGGTCTGGCAATCAGCCCCAGCATTTT. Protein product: CSARVGGSGNQPQHF.